This T cell receptor beta chain was identified during a study of post-analysis software for immune sequencing data. Study-level results: Significantly lower normalized Chao1 diversity was found in patients with multiple sclerosis relative to controls. Roughly five TRBV segments were significantly more frequent in patients than in controls. TRBV5-6, TRBV5-1 and TRBV20-1 were among these segments.

The V gene's germline CDR1 is SGHTA and CDR2 FQGNSA. V was cut by 3 bases and J by 6 bases, with 15 bases left in between. The CDR3 spans 14 residues. Unique molecular identifiers were carried by the TCR beta cDNA libraries. MiXCR, run by TCRdb on the PCR reads, gives a single entry per CDR3 protein. The table records 600,000 to 750,000 distinct CDR3 sequences, 59% of them present only once. Remarks on this clonotype: The antigen remains undetermined.

Sequenced input: blood. This receptor was taken from a girl aged 2-9 years with multiple sclerosis. The chain combines TRBV7-2 with TRBJ2-7; perhaps TRBD2 as D (7 bases). The CDR3 DNA reads as TGTGCCAGCAGCTTGTGGAGGGAGGGGGGCGAGCAGTACTTC. This encodes CASSLWREGGEQYF.